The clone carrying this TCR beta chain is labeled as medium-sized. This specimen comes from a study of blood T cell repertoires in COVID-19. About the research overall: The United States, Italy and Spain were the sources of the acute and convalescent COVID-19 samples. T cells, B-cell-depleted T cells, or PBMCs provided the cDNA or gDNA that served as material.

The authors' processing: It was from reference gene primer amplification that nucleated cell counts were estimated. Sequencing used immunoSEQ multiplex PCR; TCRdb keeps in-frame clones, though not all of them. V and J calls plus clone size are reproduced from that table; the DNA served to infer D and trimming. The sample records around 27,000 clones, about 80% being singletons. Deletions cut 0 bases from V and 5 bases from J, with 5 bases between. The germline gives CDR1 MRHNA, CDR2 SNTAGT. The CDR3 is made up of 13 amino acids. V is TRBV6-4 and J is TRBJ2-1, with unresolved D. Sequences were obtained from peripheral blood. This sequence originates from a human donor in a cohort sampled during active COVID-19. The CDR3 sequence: CASSDSEHNEQFF. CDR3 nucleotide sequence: TGTGCCAGCAGTGACTCTGAGCACAATGAGCAGTTCTTC.